These 10 T cell receptor beta chains share one sample of origin, sequenced in a study of cytomegalovirus exposure and HLA in healthy donors. A multiplex PCR was run with 60 Vbeta primers and 13 Jbeta primers. The assay was immunoSEQ multiplex PCR, and TCRdb's table has in-frame clones only and misses some. In the table there are tens of thousands of clones, around 68% of which are singletons. Material: PBMCs. The receptors shown here come from a man aged 40-49 years in good health and CMV-seropositive.

This clone was counted only a few times. V is TRBV7-2 and J is TRBJ1-2, with 9 positions matching TRBD1. V lost 4 bases to trimming and J lost 2 bases; unmatched junction nucleotides: 5. The CDR3 extends over 15 amino acids. Germline CDR1 SGHTA, CDR2 FQGNSA. CDR3 in amino acids: CASSSRTGDNYGYTF. The DNA for the CDR3 is TGTGCCAGCAGCTCCCGGACAGGGGACAACTATGGCTACACCTTC.

This clone was seen more than once but under ten times. The rearrangement uses TRBV30 and TRBJ1-1; 9 nucleotides align to TRBD1. With V trimmed by 4 bases and J by 4 bases, 7 bases remained unmatched. Germline CDR1 and CDR2: GTSNPN and SVGIG (reference sequence). There are 14 residues in the CDR3. CDR3 protein: CAWTDGQGITEAFF. The CDR3 nucleotides are TGTGCCTGGACCGACGGACAGGGGATCACTGAAGCTTTCTTT.

The chain carries TRBV30 and TRBJ2-3, with TRBD2 identical over 9 bases. The CDR3 has 15 residues. The V gene's germline CDR1 is GTSNPN and CDR2 SVGIG (reference sequence). Trimming cost V 3 bases and J 2 bases; bases outside gene matches: 6. CDR3 sequence reads: CAWRLAGGITDTQYF. The CDR3 bases are TGTGCCTGGAGGTTGGCGGGGGGGATCACAGATACGCAGTATTTT.

The rearrangement joins TRBV29-1 to TRBJ2-1; a possible D gene is TRBD1 (6 bases). The CDR3 sequence is 13 residues long. V lost 6 bases and J 6 bases, leaving 15 bases between the germline ends. Germline-derived CDR1 and CDR2 are SQVTM and ANQGSEA. In DNA form, the CDR3 reads TGCAGCGTCTCTTCCCAGGGGCTCAATGAGCAGTTCTTC. Translation gives CSVSSQGLNEQFF.

V is TRBV13 and J is TRBJ2-7, with D possibly being TRBD1 (6 bases). CDR1 is PRHDT and CDR2 is FYEKMQ in the germline V gene (reference sequence). The CDR3 length is 16 residues. Trimming left V 5 bases short and J 1 base short, with 18 bases between. The CDR3 coding sequence is TGTGCCAGCAGCGAAGAGGGGGTCCCCACTTCCTACGAGCAGTACTTC. This codes for CASSEEGVPTSYEQYF.

This chain links TRBV30 with TRBJ1-6, with 7 bases aligning to TRBD1. The CDR3 has 13 residues. Trimming cost V 5 bases and J 11 bases; bases outside gene matches: 9. Germline CDR1 reads GTSNPN; CDR2 reads SVGIG (reference sequence). The CDR3 here is CAWGQDRGPPLHF. The CDR3 DNA sequence: TGTGCCTGGGGACAGGATAGGGGCCCACCCCTCCACTTT. The whole variable domain, filled in from reference TRBV30 and TRBJ1-6, reads SQTIHQWPATLVQPVGSPLSLECTVEGTSNPNLYWYRQAAGRGLQLLFYSVGIGQISSEVPQNLSASRPQDRQFILSSKKLLLSDSGFYLCAWGQDRGPPLHFGNGTRLTVT.

The chain couples TRBV5-1 to TRBJ2-7; 10 bases agree with TRBD2. Germline CDR1 is SGHRS and CDR2 is YFSETQ. The junction had 6 bases not matched to a gene; V was cut back by 4 bases and J by 2 bases. The CDR3 consists of 15 residues. As DNA, the CDR3 is TGCGCCAGCAGCACTAGCGGGAAGGGGACCTACGAGCAGTACTTC. This codes for CASSTSGKGTYEQYF.

The rearrangement joins TRBV6-5 to TRBJ1-2, with D hard to call. The V end was cut by 8 bases, the J end by 4 bases, with 17 bases between. Germline CDR1 and CDR2: MNHEY and SVGAGI. The CDR3 runs 14 residues. CDR3 residues: CASRAGGITYGYTF. DNA of the CDR3: TGTGCCAGCCGGGCAGGAGGGATTACCTATGGCTACACCTTC.

This clone was observed a few times. V gene TRBV6-5 combines with J gene TRBJ2-1, with 14 positions matching TRBD2. Trimming at V came to 6 bases and at J to 8 bases, leaving 6 bases not matched to a gene. Germline V gene sequence: CDR1 MNHEY, CDR2 SVGAGI. The CDR3 is 15 residues long. CDR3: CASSRGLAGAHEQFF. The CDR3 DNA is TGTGCCAGCAGCCGGGGACTAGCGGGGGCCCATGAGCAGTTCTTC.

The chain uses TRBV21-1 and TRBJ1-2; TRBD1 is the table's D call and was not checked against the DNA. TRBV21-1 is a pseudogene segment. The CDR3 loop spans 17 amino acids. CDR3 sequence reads: CASRSLQGITDNYGYTF. The CDR3 bases are TGTGCCAGCAGGAGCCTGCAGGGTATTACAGATAACTATGGCTACACCTTC.